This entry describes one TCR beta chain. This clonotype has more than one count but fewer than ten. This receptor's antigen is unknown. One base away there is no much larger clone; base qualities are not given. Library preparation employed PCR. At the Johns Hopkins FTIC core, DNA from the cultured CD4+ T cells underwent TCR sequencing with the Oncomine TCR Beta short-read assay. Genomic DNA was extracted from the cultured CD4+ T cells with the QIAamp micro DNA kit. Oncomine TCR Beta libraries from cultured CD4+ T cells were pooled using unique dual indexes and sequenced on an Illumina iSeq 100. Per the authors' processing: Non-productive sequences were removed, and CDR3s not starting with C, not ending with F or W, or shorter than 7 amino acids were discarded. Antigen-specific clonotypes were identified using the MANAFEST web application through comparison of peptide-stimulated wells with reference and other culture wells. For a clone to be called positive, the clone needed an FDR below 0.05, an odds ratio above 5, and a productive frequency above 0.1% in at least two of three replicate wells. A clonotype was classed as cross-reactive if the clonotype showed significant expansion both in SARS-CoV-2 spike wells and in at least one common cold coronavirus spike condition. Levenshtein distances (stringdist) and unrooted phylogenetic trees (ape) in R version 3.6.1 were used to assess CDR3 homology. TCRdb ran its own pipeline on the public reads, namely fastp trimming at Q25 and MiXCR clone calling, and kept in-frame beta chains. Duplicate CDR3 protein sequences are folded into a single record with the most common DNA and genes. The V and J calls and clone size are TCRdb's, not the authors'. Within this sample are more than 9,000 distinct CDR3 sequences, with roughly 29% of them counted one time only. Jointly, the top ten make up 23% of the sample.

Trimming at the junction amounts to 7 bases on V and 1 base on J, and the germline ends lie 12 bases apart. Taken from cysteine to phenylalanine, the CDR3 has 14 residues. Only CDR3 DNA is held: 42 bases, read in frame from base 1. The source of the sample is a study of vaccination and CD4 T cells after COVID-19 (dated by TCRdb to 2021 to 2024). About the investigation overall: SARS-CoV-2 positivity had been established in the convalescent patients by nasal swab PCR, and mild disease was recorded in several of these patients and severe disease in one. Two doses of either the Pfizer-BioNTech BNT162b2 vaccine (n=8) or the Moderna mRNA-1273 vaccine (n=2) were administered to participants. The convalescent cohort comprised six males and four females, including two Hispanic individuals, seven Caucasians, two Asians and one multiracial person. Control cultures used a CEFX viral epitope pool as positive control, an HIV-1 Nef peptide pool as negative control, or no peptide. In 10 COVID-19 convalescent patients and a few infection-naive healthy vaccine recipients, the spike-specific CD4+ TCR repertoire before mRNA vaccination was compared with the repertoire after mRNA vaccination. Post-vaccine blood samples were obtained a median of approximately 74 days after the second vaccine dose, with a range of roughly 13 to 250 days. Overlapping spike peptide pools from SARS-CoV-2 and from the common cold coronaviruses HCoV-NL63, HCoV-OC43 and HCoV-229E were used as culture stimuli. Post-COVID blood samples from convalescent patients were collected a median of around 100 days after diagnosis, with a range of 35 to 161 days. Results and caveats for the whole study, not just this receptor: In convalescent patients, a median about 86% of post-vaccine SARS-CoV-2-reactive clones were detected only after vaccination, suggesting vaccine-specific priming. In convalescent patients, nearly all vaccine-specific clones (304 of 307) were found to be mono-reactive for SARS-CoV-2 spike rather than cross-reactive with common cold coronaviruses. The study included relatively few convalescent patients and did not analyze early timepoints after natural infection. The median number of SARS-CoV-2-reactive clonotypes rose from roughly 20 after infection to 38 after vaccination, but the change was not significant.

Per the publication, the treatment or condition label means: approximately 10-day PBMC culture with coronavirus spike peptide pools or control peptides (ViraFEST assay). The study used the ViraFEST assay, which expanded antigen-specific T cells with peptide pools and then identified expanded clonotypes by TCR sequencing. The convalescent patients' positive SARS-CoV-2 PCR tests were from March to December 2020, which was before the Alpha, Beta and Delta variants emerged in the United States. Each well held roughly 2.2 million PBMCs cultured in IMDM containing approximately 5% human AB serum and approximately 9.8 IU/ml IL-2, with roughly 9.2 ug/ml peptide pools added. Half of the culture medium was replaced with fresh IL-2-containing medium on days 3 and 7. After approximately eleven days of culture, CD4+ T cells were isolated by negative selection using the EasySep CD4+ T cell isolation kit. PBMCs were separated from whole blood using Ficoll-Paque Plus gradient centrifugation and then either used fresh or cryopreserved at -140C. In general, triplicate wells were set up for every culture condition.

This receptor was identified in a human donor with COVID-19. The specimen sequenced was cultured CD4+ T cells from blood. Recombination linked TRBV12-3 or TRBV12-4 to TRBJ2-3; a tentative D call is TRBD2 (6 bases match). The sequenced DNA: TGTGCCAGCAAGTTGGGGGGTGGCACAGATACGCAGTATTTT. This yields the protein CASKLGGGTDTQYF.